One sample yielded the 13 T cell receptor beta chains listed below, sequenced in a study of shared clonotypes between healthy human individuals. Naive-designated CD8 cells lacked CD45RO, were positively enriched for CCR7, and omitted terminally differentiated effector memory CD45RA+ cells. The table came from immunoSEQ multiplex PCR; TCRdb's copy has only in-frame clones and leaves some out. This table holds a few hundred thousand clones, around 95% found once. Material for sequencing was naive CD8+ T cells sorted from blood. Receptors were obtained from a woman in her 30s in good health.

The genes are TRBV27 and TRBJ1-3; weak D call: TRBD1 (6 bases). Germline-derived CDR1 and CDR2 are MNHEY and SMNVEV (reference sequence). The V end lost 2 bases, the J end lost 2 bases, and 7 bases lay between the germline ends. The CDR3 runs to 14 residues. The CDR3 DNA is TGTGCCAGCAGTTTAGGGGGCCCTGGAAACACCATATATTTT. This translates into CASSLGGPGNTIYF.

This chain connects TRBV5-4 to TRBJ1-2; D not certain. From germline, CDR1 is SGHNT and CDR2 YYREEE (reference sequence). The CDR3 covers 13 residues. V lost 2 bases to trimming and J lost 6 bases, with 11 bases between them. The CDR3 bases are TGTGCCAGCAGCTTAGGAGGATCAAATGGCTACACCTTC. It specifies CASSLGGSNGYTF.

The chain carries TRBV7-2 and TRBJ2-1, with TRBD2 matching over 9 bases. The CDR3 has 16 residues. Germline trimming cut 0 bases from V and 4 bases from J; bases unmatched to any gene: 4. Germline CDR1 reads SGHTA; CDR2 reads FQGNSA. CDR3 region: CASSLAGLAGYNEQFF. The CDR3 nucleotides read TGTGCCAGCAGCTTAGCGGGGCTAGCGGGGTACAATGAGCAGTTCTTC.

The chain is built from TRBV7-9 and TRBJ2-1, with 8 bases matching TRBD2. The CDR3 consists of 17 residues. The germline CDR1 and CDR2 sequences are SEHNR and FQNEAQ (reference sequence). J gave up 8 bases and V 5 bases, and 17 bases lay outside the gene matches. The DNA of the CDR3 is TGTGCCAGCAGCCCCGGACCGGGACTAGAACCTTCTGATGAGCAGTTCTTC. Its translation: CASSPGPGLEPSDEQFF.

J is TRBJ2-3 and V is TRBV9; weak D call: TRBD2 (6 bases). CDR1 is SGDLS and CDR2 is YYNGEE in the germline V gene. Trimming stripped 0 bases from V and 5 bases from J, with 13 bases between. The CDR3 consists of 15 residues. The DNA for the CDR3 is TGTGCCAGCAGCGTAGAGGCTAGCGTCATAGATACGCAGTATTTT. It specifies CASSVEASVIDTQYF.

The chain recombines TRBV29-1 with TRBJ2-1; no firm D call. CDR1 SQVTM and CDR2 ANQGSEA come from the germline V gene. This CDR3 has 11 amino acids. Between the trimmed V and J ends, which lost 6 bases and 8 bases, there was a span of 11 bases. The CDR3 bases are TGCAGCGTGACCAGAGATTATGAGCAGTTCTTC. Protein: CSVTRDYEQFF.

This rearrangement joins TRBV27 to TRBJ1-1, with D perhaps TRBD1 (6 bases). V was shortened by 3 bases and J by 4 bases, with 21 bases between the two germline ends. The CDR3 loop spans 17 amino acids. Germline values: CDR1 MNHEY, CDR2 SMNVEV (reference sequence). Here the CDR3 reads CASSFLGAHGIGTEAFF. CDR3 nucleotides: TGTGCCAGCAGTTTCTTGGGGGCGCATGGCATTGGCACTGAAGCTTTCTTT.

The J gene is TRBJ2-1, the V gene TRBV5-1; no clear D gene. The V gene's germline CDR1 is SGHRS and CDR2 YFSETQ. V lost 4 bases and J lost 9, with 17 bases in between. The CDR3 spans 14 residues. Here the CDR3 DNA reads TGCGCCAGCAGCCAAGAGGACCCCGCACGTGAGCAGTTCTTC. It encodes CASSQEDPAREQFF.

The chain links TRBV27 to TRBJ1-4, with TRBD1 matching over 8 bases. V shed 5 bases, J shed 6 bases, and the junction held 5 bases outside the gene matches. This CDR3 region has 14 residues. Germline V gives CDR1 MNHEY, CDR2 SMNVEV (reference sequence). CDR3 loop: CASSITGGYEKLFF. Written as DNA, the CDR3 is TGTGCCAGCAGTATAACAGGGGGTTATGAAAAACTGTTTTTT.

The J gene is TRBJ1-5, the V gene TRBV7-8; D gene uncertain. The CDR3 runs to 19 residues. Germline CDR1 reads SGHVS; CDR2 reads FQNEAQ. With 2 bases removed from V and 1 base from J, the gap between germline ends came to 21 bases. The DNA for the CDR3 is TGTGCCAGCAGCTTAAACTCGGACGCAATTAGTGGGAGCAATCAGCCCCAGCATTTT. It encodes CASSLNSDAISGSNQPQHF.

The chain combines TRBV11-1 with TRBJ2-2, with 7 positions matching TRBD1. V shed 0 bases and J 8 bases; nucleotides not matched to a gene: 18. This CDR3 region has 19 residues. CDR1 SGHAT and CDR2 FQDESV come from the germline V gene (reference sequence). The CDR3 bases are TGTGCCAGCAGCTTAGCCCCTCCCACTAACAGGGGACCGATTGGGGAGCTGTTTTTT. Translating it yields CASSLAPPTNRGPIGELFF.

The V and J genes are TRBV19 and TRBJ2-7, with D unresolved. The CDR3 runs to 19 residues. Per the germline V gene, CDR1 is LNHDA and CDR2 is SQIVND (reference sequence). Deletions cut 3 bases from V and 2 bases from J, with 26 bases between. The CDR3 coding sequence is TGTGCCAGTAGTATGGGCCCAACCTGGGATATCTCCAAAACCTACGAGCAGTACTTC. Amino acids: CASSMGPTWDISKTYEQYF.

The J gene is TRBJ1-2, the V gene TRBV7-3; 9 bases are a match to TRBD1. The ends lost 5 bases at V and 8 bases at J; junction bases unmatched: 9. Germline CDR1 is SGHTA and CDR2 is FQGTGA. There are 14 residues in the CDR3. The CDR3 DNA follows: TGTGCCAGCAGCGACCCCGGGACAGGGCAGGGCTACACCTTC. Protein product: CASSDPGTGQGYTF.